This entry lists 3 T cell receptor beta chains sequenced from one sample in a study of T cell repertoires in cytomegalovirus infection (dated by TCRdb to the late 2010s). According to the study, the label for this sample's treatment or condition signals: in vitro stimulation with specific CMV peptide epitopes to enrich CMV-specific T cells. This sample was sequenced with an Illumina HiSeq 1500. TCRdb reprocessing: public reads trimmed at Q25 with fastp, clones called with MiXCR, in-frame beta chains kept. Every CDR3 protein is listed once, alongside the most common genes and DNA of its rows. Recorded for this sample are approximately 730,000 distinct CDR3 sequences; roughly 33% of them occurred a single time. The ten biggest clones cover roughly 18% of the sample. These receptors' targets are unknown. The material was cultured PBMCs, obtained from culture after CMV antigen stimulation. The receptors originated from a human donor in good health (CMV status not recorded). Some clones in this sample may be carry-over from other donors' samples.

This clonotype was seen only a few times. V gene TRBV19 combines with J gene TRBJ1-3; D is unresolved. This CDR3 comprises 14 residues. Trimming took off 3 bases at V and 0 bases at J, with 6 bases between the two ends. Germline V gene lookup returns CDR1 LNHDA and CDR2 SQIVND (reference sequence). This CDR3 is CASSILVSGNTIYF. The CDR3 bases are TGTGCCAGTAGTATCCTCGTCTCTGGAAACACCATATATTTT. The whole variable domain, remainder taken from reference TRBV19 and TRBJ1-3, is DGGITQSPKYLFRKEGQNVTLSCEQNLNHDAMYWYRQDPGQGLRLIYYSQIVNDFQKGDIAEGYSVSREKKESFPLTVTSAQKNPTAFYLCASSILVSGNTIYFGEGSWLTVV.

The rearrangement links TRBV5-4 to TRBJ2-5; D unresolved. Germline loops: CDR1 SGHNT, CDR2 YYREEE (reference sequence). The CDR3 extends over 15 amino acids. With 5 bases removed from V and 2 bases from J, the gap between germline ends came to 16 bases. CDR3 coding DNA: TGTGCCAGCAGTCCAAGGCGGCAGCTACAAGAGACCCAGTACTTC. Its protein is CASSPRRQLQETQYF. Filled out from reference TRBV5-4 and TRBJ2-5, the complete variable domain reads ETGVTQSPTHLIKTRGQQVTLRCSSQSGHNTVSWYQQALGQGPQFIFQYYREEENGRGNFPPRFSGLQFPNYSSELNVNALELDDSALYLCASSPRRQLQETQYFGPGTRLLVL.

This clonotype was counted only a few times. J is TRBJ1-2 and V is TRBV28; D gene unclear. V dropped 2 bases and J dropped 8 bases, with 12 bases sitting between them. CDR1 is MDHEN and CDR2 is SYDVKM in the germline V gene. This CDR3 is 13 amino acids long. In nucleotides, the CDR3 is TGTGCCAGCAGTTTAATATTAGGCGGGGGCTACACCTTC. Protein sequence: CASSLILGGGYTF.